These 4 T cell receptor beta chains were all obtained from the same sample, sequenced in a study of tumor-infiltrating lymphocytes in primary liver carcinoma. Researchers generated TCR beta cDNA from about 460 ng of total RNA, relying on a constant-region primer. Amplification in three nested multiplex PCR rounds with slightly modified ARM-PCR gave rise to TCR beta libraries. Running roughly 10 cycles apiece, the first two PCR rounds relied on TRBV1-TRBV30 forward primers together with a C-beta reverse primer. TCRdb analysed the multiplex PCR reads with MiXCR anew, one entry per CDR3 protein. The sample shows about 320,000 distinct CDR3 sequences, around three fifths of them seen only once. Unsorted whole blood supplied the blood RNA, and germline DNA was isolated too. Material for sequencing was peripheral blood. Receptors were obtained from a man aged 40-49 years with primary liver carcinoma and hepatitis B virus infection.

The rearrangement links TRBV29-1 to TRBJ2-3; D not resolved. The J call may not be correct, given that the DNA end is closer to TRBJ1-5. The V gene's germline CDR1 is SQVTM and CDR2 ANQGSEA. CDR3 size: 15 residues. The CDR3 coding sequence is TGCAGCGTGATCTGGACGGGGAAGAGCACAGATACGCAGCATTTT. Its translation: CSVIWTGKSTDTQHF.

V gene TRBV10-2 combines with J gene TRBJ2-7, with D perhaps TRBD1 (6 bases). Per germline, CDR1 WSHSY and CDR2 SAAADI. This CDR3 spans 14 amino acids. The V and J ends lost 6 bases and 5 bases respectively, with 17 bases between them. This CDR3 reads CASSRDRCIDEQYF. For the CDR3, the DNA is TGCGCCAGCAGCCGAGACAGGTGTATCGACGAGCAGTACTTC.

With regard to this clonotype: Its ends do not fully match the called genes, so a read error is possible. V and J are TRBV11-1 and TRBJ2-1; D assignment may be TRBD1 or TRBD2 (5 bases each). CDR3 size: 16 residues. Germline V lookup: CDR1 SGHAT, CDR2 FQDESV (reference sequence). CDR3 protein: CAGSFRGGGDYNEQFF. CDR3 in DNA: TGTGCCGGCAGCTTTAGGGGCGGAGGCGACTACAATGAGCAGTTCTTC.

This chain connects TRBV30 to TRBJ1-5; maybe TRBD1 (5 bases). CDR3 length: 14 amino acids. Germline CDR1 reads GTSNPN; CDR2 reads SVGIG (reference sequence). V lost 4 bases to trimming and J lost 3 bases, with 13 bases between them. CDR3 amino acids: CAWTPDSLNQPQHF. The CDR3 nucleotides are TGTGCCTGGACCCCCGACAGCCTCAATCAGCCCCAGCATTTT.